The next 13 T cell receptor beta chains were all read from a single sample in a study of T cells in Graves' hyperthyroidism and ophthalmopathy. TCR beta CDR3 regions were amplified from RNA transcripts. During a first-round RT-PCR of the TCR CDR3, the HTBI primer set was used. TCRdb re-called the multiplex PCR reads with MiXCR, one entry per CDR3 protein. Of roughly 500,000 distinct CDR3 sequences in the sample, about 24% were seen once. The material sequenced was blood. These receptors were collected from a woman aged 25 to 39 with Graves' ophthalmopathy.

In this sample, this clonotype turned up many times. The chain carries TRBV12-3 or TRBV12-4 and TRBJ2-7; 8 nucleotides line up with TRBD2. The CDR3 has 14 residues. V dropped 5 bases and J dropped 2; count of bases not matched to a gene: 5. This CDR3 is CASSAGGPTYEQYF. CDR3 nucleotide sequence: TGTGCCAGCAGTGCGGGGGGCCCCACCTACGAGCAGTACTTC.

The chain's CDR3 is CATSSHYYEQYF. CDR3 in DNA: TGTGCCACCAGCAGTCACTATTACGAGCAGTACTTC. V and J are TRBV15 and TRBJ2-7; D unresolved. Germline V lookup: CDR1 LNHNV, CDR2 YYDKDF (reference sequence). Trimming left V 3 bases short and J 4 bases short, with 7 bases between. There are 12 residues in the CDR3. Based on the CDR3 plus reference TRBV15 and TRBJ2-7, the full variable domain is DAMVIQNPRYQVTQFGKPVTLSCSQTLNHNVMYWYQQKSSQAPKLLFHYYDKDFNNEADTPDNFQSRRPNTSFCFLDIRSPGLGDTAMYLCATSSHYYEQYFGPGTRLTVT.

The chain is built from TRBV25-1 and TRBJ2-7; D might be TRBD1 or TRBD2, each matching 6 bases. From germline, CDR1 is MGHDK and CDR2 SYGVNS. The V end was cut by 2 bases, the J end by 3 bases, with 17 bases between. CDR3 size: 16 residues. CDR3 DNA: TGTGCCAGCAGTGAACCCGGGCGGGACAAGTACTACGAGCAGTACTTC. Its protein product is CASSEPGRDKYYEQYF.

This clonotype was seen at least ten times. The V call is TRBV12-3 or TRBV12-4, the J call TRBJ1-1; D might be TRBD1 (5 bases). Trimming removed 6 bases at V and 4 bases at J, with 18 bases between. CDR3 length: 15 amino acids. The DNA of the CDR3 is TGTGCCAGCAGCGGGGACGTAGGGGCGCGCACTGAAGCTTTCTTT. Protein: CASSGDVGARTEAFF.

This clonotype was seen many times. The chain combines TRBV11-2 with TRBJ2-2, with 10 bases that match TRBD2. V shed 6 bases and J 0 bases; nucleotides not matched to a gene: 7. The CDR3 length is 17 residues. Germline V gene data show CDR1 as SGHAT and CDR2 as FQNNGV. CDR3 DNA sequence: TGTGCCAGCAGTCCTCTTAGCGGGGGGACGAACACCGGGGAGCTGTTTTTT. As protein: CASSPLSGGTNTGELFF.

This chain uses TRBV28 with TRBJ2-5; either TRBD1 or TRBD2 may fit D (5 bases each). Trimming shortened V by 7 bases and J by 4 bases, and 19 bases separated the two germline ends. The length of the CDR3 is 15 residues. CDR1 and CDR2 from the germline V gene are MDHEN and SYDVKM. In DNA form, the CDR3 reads TGTGCCAGCACTAACATCAGGGCCCGGGGAGAGACCCAGTACTTC. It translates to CASTNIRARGETQYF.

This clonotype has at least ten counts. In nucleotides, the CDR3 is TGTGCCAGCAGACTCGGGACGTCGCTGTACGAGCAGTACTTC. Its protein product is CASRLGTSLYEQYF. The J gene is TRBJ2-7, the V gene TRBV6-8; the D call may be TRBD1 or TRBD2 (5 bases each). Trimming took off 6 bases at V and 4 bases at J, with 16 bases between the two ends. Germline CDR1 is MNHGY and CDR2 is SAAAGT. CDR3 size: 14 residues.

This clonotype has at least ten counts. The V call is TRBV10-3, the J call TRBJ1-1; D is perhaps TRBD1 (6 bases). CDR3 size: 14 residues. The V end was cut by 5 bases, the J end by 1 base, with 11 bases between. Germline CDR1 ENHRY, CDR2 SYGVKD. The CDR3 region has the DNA TGTGCCATCAGTAGGATGACAGGGAACACTGAAGCTTTCTTT. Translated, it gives CAISRMTGNTEAFF.

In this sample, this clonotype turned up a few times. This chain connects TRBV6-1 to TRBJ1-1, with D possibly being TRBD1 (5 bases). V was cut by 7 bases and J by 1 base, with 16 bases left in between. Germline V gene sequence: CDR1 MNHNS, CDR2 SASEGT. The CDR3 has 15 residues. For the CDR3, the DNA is TGTGCCAGCACCCCTTCCGCGACAGAGAACACTGAAGCTTTCTTT. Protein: CASTPSATENTEAFF.

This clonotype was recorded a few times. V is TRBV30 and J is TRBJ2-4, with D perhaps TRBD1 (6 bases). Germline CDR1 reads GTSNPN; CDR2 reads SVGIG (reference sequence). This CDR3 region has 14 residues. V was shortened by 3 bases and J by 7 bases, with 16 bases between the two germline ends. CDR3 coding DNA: TGTGCCTGGAGCCTGGACAGCCAAGAGAACATTCAGTACTTC. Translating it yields CAWSLDSQENIQYF.

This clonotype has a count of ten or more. The CDR3 DNA reads as TGCAGTGCTAAGCCCCCTTTCGGACAGGGGGCCTACGAGCAGTACTTC. Translation gives CSAKPPFGQGAYEQYF. The V and J genes are TRBV20-1 and TRBJ2-7; 10 bases match TRBD1. This CDR3 region has 16 residues. The ends lost 4 bases at V and 2 bases at J; junction bases unmatched: 11. Germline CDR1 is DFQATT and CDR2 is SNEGSKA (reference sequence).

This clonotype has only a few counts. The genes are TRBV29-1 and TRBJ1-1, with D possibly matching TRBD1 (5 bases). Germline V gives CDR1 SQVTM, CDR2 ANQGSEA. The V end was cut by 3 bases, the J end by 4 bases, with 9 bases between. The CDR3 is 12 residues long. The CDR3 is CSVDRGGTEAFF. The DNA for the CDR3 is TGCAGCGTTGATCGCGGGGGCACTGAAGCTTTCTTT.

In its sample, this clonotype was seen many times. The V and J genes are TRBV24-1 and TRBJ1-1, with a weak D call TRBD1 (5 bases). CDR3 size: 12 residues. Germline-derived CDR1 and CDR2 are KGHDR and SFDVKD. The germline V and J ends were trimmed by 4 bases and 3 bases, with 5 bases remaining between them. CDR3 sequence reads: CATSDRDTEAFF. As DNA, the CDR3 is TGTGCCACCAGTGACAGGGACACTGAAGCTTTCTTT.